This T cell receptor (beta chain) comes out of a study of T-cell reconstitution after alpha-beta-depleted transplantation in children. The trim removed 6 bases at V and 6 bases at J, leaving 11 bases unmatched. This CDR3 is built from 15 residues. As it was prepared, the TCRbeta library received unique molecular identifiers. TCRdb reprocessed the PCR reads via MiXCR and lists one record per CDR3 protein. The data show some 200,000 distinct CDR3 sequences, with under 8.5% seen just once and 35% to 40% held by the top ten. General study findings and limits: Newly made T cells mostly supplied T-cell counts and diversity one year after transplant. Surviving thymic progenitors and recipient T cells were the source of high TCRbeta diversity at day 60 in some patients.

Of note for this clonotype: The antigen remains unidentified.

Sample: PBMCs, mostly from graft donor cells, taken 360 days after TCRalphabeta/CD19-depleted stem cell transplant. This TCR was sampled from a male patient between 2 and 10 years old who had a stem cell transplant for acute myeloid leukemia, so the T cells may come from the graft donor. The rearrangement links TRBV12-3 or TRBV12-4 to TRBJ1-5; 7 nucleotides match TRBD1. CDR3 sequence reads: CASRQGKSSFQPQHF. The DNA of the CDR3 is TGTGCCAGCAGACAGGGGAAAAGTTCGTTTCAGCCCCAGCATTTT.